Listed below are T cell receptor beta chains from one sample, sequenced in a study of human T cells and chemical hapten exposure. TCRdb ran MiXCR on the RACE reads and lists one entry per CDR3 protein. Of over 300,000 distinct CDR3 sequences listed, 4% to 6% are singletons. Material: whole blood, obtained in connection with sensitization to the hapten diphenylcyclopropenone (DPC). Every receptor here comes from a woman aged 50 to 60 with alopecia areata. Some clones in this sample may be carry-over from other donors' samples. CDR3s include the opening cysteine and the closing phenylalanine or tryptophan. The D gene is left open where the match is weak. Some rows mark clone size as missing; the rest say once, few, many or name a class of expanded clone.

>NA|TRBJ1-3|TRBV6-1|NA
CATRRDIGNTIYF
TGTGCCACCCGCCGGGACATTGGAAACACCATATATTTT
>NA|TRBJ1-2|TRBV12-3/TRBV12-4|NA
CASSLRRVGGYTF
TGTGCCAGCAGTTTACGCCGGGTAGGGGGCTACACCTTC
>NA|TRBJ1-2|TRBV5-1|few
CASSLGQVASGYTF
TGCGCCAGCAGCTTGGGACAGGTGGCGAGTGGCTACACCTTC
>NA|TRBJ2-7|TRBV20-1|NA
CSATGYEQYF
TGCAGTGCTACAGGGTACGAGCAGTACTTC
>NA|TRBJ2-3|TRBV5-6|NA
CAPRGQRYTDTQYF
TGTGCCCCCCGGGGGCAGAGATACACAGATACGCAGTATTTT
>TRBD1|TRBJ1-4|TRBV28|NA
CASSRQGRNEKLFF
TGTGCCAGCAGTCGACAGGGGAGAAATGAAAAACTGTTTTTT
>NA|TRBJ2-7|TRBV6-2/TRBV6-3|NA
CASSPRRGAYEQYF
TGTGCCAGCAGTCCCCGGAGGGGGGCCTACGAGCAGTACTTC
>NA|TRBJ2-1|TRBV4-2|many
CASSQEQLARDEQFF
TGTGCCAGCAGCCAAGAACAACTAGCTAGGGATGAGCAGTTCTTC
>NA|TRBJ2-3|TRBV4-1|NA
CASSHPRGNTDTQYF
TGCGCCAGCAGCCATCCTAGGGGGAACACAGATACGCAGTATTTT
>NA|TRBJ2-1|TRBV21-1|few
CASTIFRRGRAGEQFF
TGTGCCAGCACCATTTTCCGAAGGGGGCGGGCAGGTGAGCAGTTCTTC
>NA|TRBJ2-7|TRBV20-1|many
CSAREQYGPDYEQYF
TGCAGTGCTAGAGAACAGTACGGGCCCGACTACGAGCAGTACTTC
>NA|TRBJ2-3|TRBV5-1|NA
CASSGDADTQYF
TGCGCCAGCAGCGGGGACGCAGATACGCAGTATTTT
>NA|TRBJ2-1|TRBV5-1|many
CASSLAGSASSYNEQFF
TGCGCCAGCAGCTTGGCCGGTAGCGCGAGCTCCTACAATGAGCAGTTCTTC
>TRBD1|TRBJ1-5|TRBV5-6|few
CASSLALGTGGDQPQHF
TGTGCCAGCAGCTTGGCCTTAGGTACAGGGGGCGATCAGCCCCAGCATTTT
>NA|TRBJ1-2|TRBV3-1|many
CASSQAADYGYTF
TGTGCCAGCAGCCAAGCGGCGGACTATGGCTACACCTTC
>TRBD2|TRBJ2-3|TRBV15|few
CANRAGPTDTQYF
TGTGCCAATAGAGCGGGGCCCACAGATACGCAGTATTTT
>TRBD2|TRBJ2-3|TRBV18|few
CASSPMRGGADTQYF
TGTGCCAGCTCACCAATGCGGGGGGGAGCAGATACGCAGTATTTT
>NA|TRBJ1-6|TRBV9|few
CASSPLDRSSYNSPLHF
TGTGCCAGCAGCCCCCTGGACCGAAGCTCCTATAATTCACCCCTCCACTTT
>NA|TRBJ2-3|TRBV20-1|many
CSARDPARGSSMQYF
TGCAGTGCTAGAGACCCCGCCCGGGGTTCCTCGATGCAGTATTTT
>NA|TRBJ2-7|TRBV6-5|NA
CASSSEGRGSEQYF
TGTGCCAGCAGTTCCGAGGGTCGAGGAAGCGAGCAGTACTTC
>TRBD2|TRBJ2-3|TRBV20-1|many
CSAGGASLLTDTQYF
TGCAGTGCCGGGGGGGCTAGCTTACTCACAGATACGCAGTATTTT
>NA|TRBJ1-4|TRBV15|NA
CATSRGTGLFF
TGTGCCACCAGCAGGGGAACAGGGCTGTTTTTT
>NA|TRBJ1-1|TRBV6-5|many
CASTGGLEAFF
TGTGCCAGCACCGGAGGTCTAGAAGCTTTCTTT
>TRBD2|TRBJ2-3|TRBV5-1|few
CASSTTSGRASVDTQYF
TGCGCCAGCAGCACGACTAGCGGGAGGGCCTCTGTAGATACGCAGTATTTT
>NA|TRBJ1-6|TRBV10-3|few
CAIIHQRQAASSPLHF
TGTGCCATCATCCATCAGCGGCAGGCGGCAAGTTCACCCCTCCACTTT
>NA|TRBJ2-3|TRBV11-2|many
CASSSPNGVDTDTQYF
TGTGCCAGCAGTTCCCCTAATGGGGTCGACACAGATACGCAGTATTTT
>TRBD1|TRBJ2-3|TRBV3-1|NA
CASTRQGDPDTQYF
TGTGCCAGCACAAGGCAGGGGGATCCAGATACGCAGTATTTT